Listed here are 9 T cell receptor beta chains from one sample, sequenced in a study of beta chain features in type 1 diabetes listed by TCRdb under 2018. The method was the immunoSEQ multiplex PCR assay. The entire amount of isolated RNA was reverse transcribed using the High Capacity cDNA Reverse Transcription Kit, so the sequenced TCRB transcripts were expressed ones. The table was pulled from immuneACCESS by TCRdb, which kept in-frame rearrangements only. Such tables lose some clones; where checked, under half of the loss comes from unresolved V genes, and the rest has no known cause. This sample lists over 150,000 clones; about 13% were detected once. The ten largest account for 0.5% to 0.75% of the sample. The sample taken for sequencing was central memory CD4+ T cells from blood. The receptors stem from a woman under 30 in good health.

In DNA form, the CDR3 reads TGTGCCAGCAGTGAAAGCAGGGGCCGGGAGACCCAGTACTTC. Protein sequence: CASSESRGRETQYF. The chain employs TRBV6-1 and TRBJ2-5, with D possibly being TRBD1 (6 bases). The CDR3 is 14 residues long. V shed 2 bases and J shed 5 bases, with 12 bases lying between them. Germline CDR1 MNHNS, CDR2 SASEGT.

This clone turned up a few times. This chain connects TRBV7-8 to TRBJ1-2; D uncertain. Trimming stripped 3 bases from V and 4 bases from J, with 15 bases between. The CDR3 is made up of 15 amino acids. Per germline, CDR1 SGHVS and CDR2 FQNEAQ. CDR3 residues: CASSLAAVRLYGYTF. The CDR3 DNA reads TGTGCCAGCAGCTTGGCGGCAGTTCGACTCTATGGCTACACCTTC.

V gene TRBV11-2 combines with J gene TRBJ2-1; TRBD2 is a possible D gene (6 bases). The V gene's germline CDR1 is SGHAT and CDR2 FQNNGV. There are 15 residues in the CDR3. V lost 5 bases, J lost 7 bases, and 18 bases lay in between. The DNA of the CDR3 is TGTGCCAGCAGCGCCGAGCGGGTGGGTCTGAATGAGCAGTTCTTC. Protein sequence: CASSAERVGLNEQFF.

This clone turned up a few times. This chain links TRBV27 with TRBJ2-3; 7 bases align to TRBD2. The length of the CDR3 is 16 residues. With 2 bases clipped from V and 3 bases from J, the junction kept 8 bases outside the gene matches. The V gene's germline CDR1 is MNHEY and CDR2 SMNVEV (reference sequence). The CDR3 reads CASSLAGTKLTDTQYF. The CDR3 region has the DNA TGTGCCAGCAGTTTAGCCGGGACTAAGCTGACAGATACGCAGTATTTT.

The V gene is TRBV28, the J gene TRBJ2-7; maybe TRBD2 (5 bases). V was shortened by 5 bases and J by 7 bases, with 15 bases between the two germline ends. Germline CDR1 reads MDHEN; CDR2 reads SYDVKM. This CDR3 has 13 amino acids. In DNA form, the CDR3 reads TGTGCCAGCAGTGATCCCGGGCCGGGAGAGCAGTACTTC. Translated: CASSDPGPGEQYF.

This chain joins TRBV6-1 and TRBJ1-5; D is uncertain. Looked up from germline, CDR1 is MNHNS and CDR2 is SASEGT. The CDR3 contains 13 residues. V shed 4 bases and J shed 11 bases, with 15 bases lying between them. The CDR3 sequence: CASSGRTVQAQHF. In nucleotides, the CDR3 is TGTGCCAGCAGTGGGAGAACGGTTCAAGCCCAGCATTTT.

Only a few counts were recorded for this clone. The chain joins TRBV30 to TRBJ2-7; 8 bases line up with TRBD1. The length of the CDR3 is 14 residues. Germline V gives CDR1 GTSNPN, CDR2 SVGIG (reference sequence). With V trimmed by 7 bases and J by 4 bases, 12 bases remained unmatched. CDR3 DNA: TGTGCCTTCAGTCGACAGGGGATTGGATACGAGCAGTACTTC. It translates to CAFSRQGIGYEQYF.

The chain joins TRBV11-2 to TRBJ2-3, with TRBD2 as a possible D gene (6 bases). With 5 bases removed from V and 8 bases from J, the gap between germline ends came to 11 bases. The CDR3 loop spans 12 amino acids. Per the germline V gene, CDR1 is SGHAT and CDR2 is FQNNGV. In DNA, the CDR3 is TGTGCCAGCAGCAACCGGGGAGGTACGCAGTATTTT. It yields the protein CASSNRGGTQYF.

J is TRBJ2-7 and V is TRBV7-2; 13 bases match TRBD2. Germline-derived CDR1 and CDR2 are SGHTA and FQGNSA. The CDR3 runs 16 residues. Unmatched junction bases numbered 8, after V lost 5 bases and J lost 4 bases. CDR3 sequence: CASSPWTSGRSYEQYF. The DNA for the CDR3 is TGTGCCAGCAGCCCTTGGACTAGCGGGAGATCGTACGAGCAGTACTTC.